This TCR beta chain was identified in a study of T-cell reconstitution after alpha-beta-depleted transplantation in children. Study-level points and caveats: About two months after transplant, alpha-beta T cells reportedly came from several hundred expanded graft clones.

TCRbeta library construction was performed incorporating unique molecular identifiers. TCRdb reanalysed the PCR reads using MiXCR and keeps one entry per CDR3 protein. The data hold about 110,000 distinct CDR3 sequences, with 10% observed a single time. This clonotype was observed a handful of times. Its cognate antigen is unknown. Germline-derived CDR1 and CDR2 are MDHEN and SYDVKM. The CDR3 totals 11 residues. The V and J ends lost 7 bases and 13 bases respectively, with 14 bases between them. Here the sequenced sample was PBMCs, taken before TCRalphabeta/CD19-depleted stem cell transplant. The receptor comes from a boy aged 2 to 10 with acute lymphoblastic leukemia, due to receive a stem cell transplant. The chain joins TRBV28 to TRBJ1-3; D is unresolved. The CDR3 DNA is TGTGCCAGCACCCAAGGACTGGGAATATATTTT. It is translated as CASTQGLGIYF.